The present T cell receptor (beta chain) was sequenced within a study of T cell therapy after organ transplantation. J was trimmed by 4 bases and V by 5 bases; bases with no gene match: 10. The CDR3 consists of 16 residues. Germline CDR1 is ENHRY and CDR2 is SYGVKD. Repertoires were generated with immunoSEQ multiplex PCR, while TCRdb's copy carries only in-frame clones and drops some. The sample has 15,000 to 20,000 clones, about 85% seen once. A word on this clone: Its antigen is unidentified.

Time point defined: 20-29 weeks after completion of therapy. This material consisted of CD8+ T cells from blood, taken after autologous CMV-specific T cell therapy. The chain links TRBV10-3 to TRBJ2-3; 9 bases are shared with TRBD1. This sequence was found in a human patient who had received a solid organ transplant and had CMV disease. A subset of T cells may come from the graft donor. The CDR3 bases are TGTGCCATCAGTCTACCGGGACAGGGTCTTTCAGATACGCAGTATTTT. Its protein is CAISLPGQGLSDTQYF.